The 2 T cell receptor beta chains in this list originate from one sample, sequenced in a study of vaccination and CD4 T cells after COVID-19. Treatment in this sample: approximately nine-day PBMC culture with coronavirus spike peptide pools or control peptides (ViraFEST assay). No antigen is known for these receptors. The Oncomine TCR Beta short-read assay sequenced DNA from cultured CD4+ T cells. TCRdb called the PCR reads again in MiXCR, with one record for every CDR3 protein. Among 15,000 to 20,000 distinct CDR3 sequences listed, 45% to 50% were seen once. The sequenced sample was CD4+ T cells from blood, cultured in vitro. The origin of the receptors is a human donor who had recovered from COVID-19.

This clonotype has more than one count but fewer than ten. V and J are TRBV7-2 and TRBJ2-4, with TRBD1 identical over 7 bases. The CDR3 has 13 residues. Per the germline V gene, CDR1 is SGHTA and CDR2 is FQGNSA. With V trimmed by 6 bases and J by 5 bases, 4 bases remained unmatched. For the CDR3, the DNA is TGTGCCAGCAGATTGACAGGGCAAAACATTCAGTACTTC. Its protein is CASRLTGQNIQYF.

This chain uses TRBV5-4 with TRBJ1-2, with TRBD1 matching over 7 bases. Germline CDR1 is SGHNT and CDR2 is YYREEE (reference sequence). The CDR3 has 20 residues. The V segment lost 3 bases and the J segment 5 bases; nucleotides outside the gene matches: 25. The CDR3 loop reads CASSWEGGANPYKIEYGYTF. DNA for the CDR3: TGTGCCAGCAGCTGGGAAGGGGGCGCTAACCCCTACAAGATTGAATATGGCTACACCTTC.